The sequence of this TCR beta chain was determined in a study of blood T cells in healthy people across ages (dated by TCRdb to between 2015 and 2016). Describing the broader study: In model experiments, roughly one uniquely barcoded TCR beta cDNA molecule per two T cells was captured by template switching. Using the same blood draw, the study looked at two additional independent replicas of 1 million unique cDNA reads for two donors, one aged 18 to 30 and the other aged 80 or older. To avoid experimental bias, donors of different ages were distributed randomly across sequencing lanes. The donors were divided into four age groups: young (average roughly 17 years), middle-aged (about 39), aged (approximately 62) and long-lived (about 90). Age-related changes in TCR beta repertoire diversity were measured in the study by deep sequencing normalized with unique cDNA molecular identifiers. On the study overall, not on this receptor specifically: Observed TCR beta diversity per million T cells fell roughly linearly with age, and a significant reduction was already apparent by age approximately 41. Total diversity estimates from one million sequenced T cells were considered lower bounds and underestimates. Conclusive comparison of naive and antigen-experienced compartments was prevented by the profiling of bulk unsorted PBMCs. A strong correlation was found between observed TCR beta diversity and the percentage of naive T cells measured by flow cytometry. The long-lived group showed more naive CD4+ T cells, fewer expanded clones and increased TCR diversity than the aged group, suggesting age selection. Because donor CMV infection status was unknown, age-related changes in expanded clonotypes were potentially confounded.

Trimming costs V 4 bases and J 1 base, and their ends lie 14 bases apart. Taken from the germline V gene, the CDR1 and CDR2 loops are SGHRS and YFSETQ. The CDR3 numbers 15 residues from cysteine through phenylalanine. Of the read, only the CDR3 DNA is kept; its 45 bases are in frame from base 1. Only a few counts were recorded for this clonotype. The clone's antigen remains unknown. No clone much larger than this one lies a single base away; base qualities are absent. The donors were some 36 Caucasian individuals from Russia, aged roughly 6 to 100 years, who were systemically healthy. Each donor gave roughly 9 milliliters of peripheral blood, drawn into EDTA-treated Vacutainer tubes. Ficoll-Paque density-gradient centrifugation was used to isolate PBMCs, with at least 6.5 million per sample. Total RNA, at least 5 micrograms per sample, was extracted from PBMCs with Trizol reagent. For every donor, flow cytometry on a PBMC aliquot measured the percentage of naive CD45RAhigh/CD27high T cells.

Libraries were made using 5' RACE. Sequenced on an Illumina HiSeq 2500. A second PCR of roughly 6 to 11 cycles was performed with a sample-barcoded 5' primer and a J-beta primer mix. A template-switch 5' adaptor carrying 12 random nucleotides introduced a unique molecular identifier onto each TCR beta cDNA molecule. Each sample yielded at least 3 million CDR3-containing paired-end reads. First-strand cDNA was synthesized from all RNA with the Mint cDNA synthesis kit, primed by a TRBC-specific oligonucleotide. Following uracil-DNA glycosylase treatment, a first 18-cycle PCR with universal primers M1SS and BC2_uni_R was performed on all cDNA. Under the source paper's analysis protocol: For normalization, 1 million high-quality reads were randomly selected from each sample, with every read carrying a distinct molecular identifier. Reads with shared molecular identifiers were discarded instead of being binned into consensus sequences. CDR3 identification, clonotype clustering and error correction used MiTCR with a Q25 quality threshold and the strictest error-elimination algorithm. A nonparametric unseen species model with Euler transformation was used to estimate lower-bound total TCR beta diversity. TCRdb reran the public reads through fastp at Q25 and MiXCR, keeping productive beta chains. Each CDR3 protein gets just one entry, which takes the most common genes and DNA from the rows behind it. The V and J calls and clone size are TCRdb's, not the authors'. Counted in this sample were hundreds of thousands of distinct CDR3 sequences; roughly 43% of them appeared once. Of the sample, 25% to 30% is held by the ten largest clones.

The source of this sequence is a man aged 80 or over in good health. Sequencing used blood. Rearrangement joined TRBV5-1 to TRBJ1-1; a tentative D call is TRBD1 (5 bases match). In nucleotides, the sequence is TGCGCCAGCAGCGGGACCGGGACCGCGAACACTGAAGCTTTCTTT. This yields the protein CASSGTGTANTEAFF.